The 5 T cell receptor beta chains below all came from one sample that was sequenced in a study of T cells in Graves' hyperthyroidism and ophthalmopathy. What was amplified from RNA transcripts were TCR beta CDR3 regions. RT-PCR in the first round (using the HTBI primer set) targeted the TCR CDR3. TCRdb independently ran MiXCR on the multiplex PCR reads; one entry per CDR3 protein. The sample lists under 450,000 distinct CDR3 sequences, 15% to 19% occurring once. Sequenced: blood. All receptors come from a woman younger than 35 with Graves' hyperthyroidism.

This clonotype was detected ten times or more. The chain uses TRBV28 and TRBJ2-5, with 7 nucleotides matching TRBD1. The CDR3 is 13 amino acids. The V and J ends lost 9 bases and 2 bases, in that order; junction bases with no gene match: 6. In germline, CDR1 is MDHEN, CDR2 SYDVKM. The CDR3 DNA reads TGTGCCAGTGGGGACAGAATACAAGAGACCCAGTACTTC. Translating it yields CASGDRIQETQYF.

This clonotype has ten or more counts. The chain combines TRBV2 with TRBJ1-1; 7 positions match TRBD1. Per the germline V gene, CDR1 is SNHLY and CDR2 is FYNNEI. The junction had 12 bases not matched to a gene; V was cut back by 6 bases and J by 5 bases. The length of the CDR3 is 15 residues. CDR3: CASRTGQGVGTEAFF. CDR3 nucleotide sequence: TGTGCCAGCAGAACCGGTCAGGGGGTAGGAACTGAAGCTTTCTTT.

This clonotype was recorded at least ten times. DNA of the CDR3: TGCAGCGTTGAAGATCTAGCGGGAGCTCTCTACGAGCAGTACTTC. Translating it yields CSVEDLAGALYEQYF. The J gene is TRBJ2-7, the V gene TRBV29-1, with TRBD2 matching 10 bases. Trimming cost V 0 bases and J 3 bases; bases outside gene matches: 5. The CDR3 has 15 residues. Germline loops: CDR1 SQVTM, CDR2 ANQGSEA.

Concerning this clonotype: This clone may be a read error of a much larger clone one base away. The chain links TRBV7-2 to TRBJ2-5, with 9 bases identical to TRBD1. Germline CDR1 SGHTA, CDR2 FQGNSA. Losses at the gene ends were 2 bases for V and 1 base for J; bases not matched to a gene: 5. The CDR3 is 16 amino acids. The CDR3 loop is CASSLWTGESQETQYF. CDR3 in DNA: TGTGCCAGCAGCTTATGGACAGGGGAATCCCAAGAGACCCAGTACTTC.

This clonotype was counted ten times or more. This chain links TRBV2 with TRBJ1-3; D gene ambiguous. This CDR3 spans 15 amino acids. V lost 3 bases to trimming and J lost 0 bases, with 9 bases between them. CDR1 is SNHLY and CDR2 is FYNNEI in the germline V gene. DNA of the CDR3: TGTGCCAGCAGTGACCGACGGAGCTCTGGAAACACCATATATTTT. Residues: CASSDRRSSGNTIYF. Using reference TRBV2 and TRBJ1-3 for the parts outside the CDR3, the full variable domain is EPEVTQTPSHQVTQMGQEVILRCVPISNHLYFYWYRQILGQKVEFLVSFYNNEISEKSEIFDDQFSVERPDGSNFTLKIRSTKLEDSAMYFCASSDRRSSGNTIYFGEGSWLTVV.